This record looks at one T cell receptor beta chain sequence and its context. Antigen specificity is unknown. These data are taken from a study of T cells after posttransplantation cyclophosphamide. Study outcomes and limitations: After PTCy, TRB diversity resembled that of CNI/methotrexate controls.

This CDR3 has 16 residues. Germline V CDR1 and CDR2: MDHEN, SYDVKM. V was pared by 6 bases and J by 0 bases, with 7 bases of the junction left unmatched. TCRdb keeps only in-frame clones here, not all; method: immunoSEQ multiplex PCR. The top ten clones hold roughly 19% of a sample with about 2,700 clones, almost 75% of them seen once. This TCR came from a man aged 25 to 45 with a blood cancer, CMV-positive, and with a related stem cell donor. The sample was PBMCs. The rearrangement uses TRBV28 and TRBJ2-2, with 7 bases matching TRBD1. The CDR3 sequence: CASRRRGQANTGELFF. The CDR3 DNA follows: TGTGCCAGCAGGAGGAGAGGACAGGCGAACACCGGGGAGCTGTTTTTT.